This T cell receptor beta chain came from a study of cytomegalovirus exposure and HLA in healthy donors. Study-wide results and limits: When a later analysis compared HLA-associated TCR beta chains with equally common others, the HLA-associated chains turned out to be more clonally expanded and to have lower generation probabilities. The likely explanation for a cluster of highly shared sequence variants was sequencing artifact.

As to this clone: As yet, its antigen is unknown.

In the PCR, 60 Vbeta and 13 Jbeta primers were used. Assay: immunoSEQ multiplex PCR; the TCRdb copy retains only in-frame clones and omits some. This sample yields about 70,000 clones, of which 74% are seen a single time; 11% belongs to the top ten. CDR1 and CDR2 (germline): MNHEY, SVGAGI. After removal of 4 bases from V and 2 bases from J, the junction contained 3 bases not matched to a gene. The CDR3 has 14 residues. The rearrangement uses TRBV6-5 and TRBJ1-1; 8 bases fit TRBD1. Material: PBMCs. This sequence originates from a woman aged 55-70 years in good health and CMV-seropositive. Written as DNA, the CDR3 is TGTGCCAGCAGTTTCGGACAGGGAAACACTGAAGCTTTCTTT. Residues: CASSFGQGNTEAFF.